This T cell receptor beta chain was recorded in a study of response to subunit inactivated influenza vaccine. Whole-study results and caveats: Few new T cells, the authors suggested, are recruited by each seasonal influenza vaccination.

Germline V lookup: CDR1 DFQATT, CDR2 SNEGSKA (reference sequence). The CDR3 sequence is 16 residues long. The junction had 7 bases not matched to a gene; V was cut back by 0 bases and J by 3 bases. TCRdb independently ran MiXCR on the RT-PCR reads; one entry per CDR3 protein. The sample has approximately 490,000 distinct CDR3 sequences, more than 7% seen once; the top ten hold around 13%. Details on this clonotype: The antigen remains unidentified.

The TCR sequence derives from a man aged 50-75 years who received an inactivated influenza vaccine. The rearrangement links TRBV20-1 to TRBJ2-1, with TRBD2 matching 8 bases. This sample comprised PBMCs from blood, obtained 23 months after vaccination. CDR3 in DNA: TGCAGTGCTAGAGATCGATTAGCGGGGTACTACAATGAGCAGTTCTTC. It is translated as CSARDRLAGYYNEQFF.